This record looks at one T cell receptor (beta chain) sequence and its context. This specimen comes from a study of T cells in Graves' hyperthyroidism and ophthalmopathy. The CDR3 is 15 amino acids. Trimming took off 7 bases at V and 0 bases at J, with 10 bases between the two ends. Germline CDR1 reads SNHLY; CDR2 reads FYNNEI. Regions amplified from RNA transcripts were the TCR beta CDR3 regions. The TCR CDR3 first-round RT-PCR relied on the HTBI primer set. TCRdb fed the multiplex PCR reads into MiXCR, producing one record per CDR3 protein. The table has 500,000 to 600,000 distinct CDR3 sequences, 40% to 55% seen once.

The origin of this receptor is a woman between 18 and 29 years old with Graves' hyperthyroidism. Sequencing input: peripheral blood or thyroid tissue (not recorded which). The V gene is TRBV2, the J gene TRBJ1-6; no clear D. The CDR3 DNA follows: TGTGCCAGCACTGAGCGGAGCTCCTATAATTCACCCCTCCACTTT. It encodes CASTERSSYNSPLHF.